This T cell receptor beta chain emerged from a study of TIL therapy for anti-PD-1-resistant metastatic lung cancer. In the study overall: Patients had a median age of 54 years (range about 35-80). Tumors carried a median approximately 1.6 non-synonymous mutations per megabase. Whole-study results and caveats: TIL cultures after expansion showed higher clonality and lower diversity than baseline tumor (median around 5.9% vs 31%).

This clone was counted once. Its antigen is as yet unknown. The ends were cut back, 0 bases at V and 9 bases at J, with 12 bases in the middle. The CDR3 is 14 residues long. Germline V gene sequence: CDR1 SGHTA, CDR2 FQGTGA. Time point reported: pre-treatment sample, taken before nivolumab and TIL therapy. The tumor samples were excised metastases, mostly pleural nodules or supraclavicular lymph nodes. Patients were adults with stage 4 NSCLC. Sequencing used immunoSEQ v3. Profiled with immunoSEQ multiplex PCR; TCRdb holds only in-frame clones, not every one. The profile shows approximately 12,000 clones, 58% of them singletons.

This TCR derives from a person aged 25-85 years with non-small cell lung cancer. The chain combines TRBV7-3 with TRBJ1-5, with unresolved D. The sample was tumor tissue, taken at baseline. CDR3 sequence: CASSLTESSGPQHF. The CDR3 coding sequence is TGTGCCAGCAGCTTAACGGAGTCGTCAGGGCCCCAGCATTTT.